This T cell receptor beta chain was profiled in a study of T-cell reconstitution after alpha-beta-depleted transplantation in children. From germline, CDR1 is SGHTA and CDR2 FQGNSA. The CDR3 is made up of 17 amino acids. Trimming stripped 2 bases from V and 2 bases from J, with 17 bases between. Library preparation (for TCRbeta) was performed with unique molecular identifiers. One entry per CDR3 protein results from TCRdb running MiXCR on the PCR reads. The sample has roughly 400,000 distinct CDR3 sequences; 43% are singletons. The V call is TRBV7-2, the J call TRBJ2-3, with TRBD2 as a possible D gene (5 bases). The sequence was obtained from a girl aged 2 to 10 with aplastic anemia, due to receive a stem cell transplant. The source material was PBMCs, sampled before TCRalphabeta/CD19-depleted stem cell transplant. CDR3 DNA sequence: TGTGCCAGCAGCTTAAGTAGCGTAACTATACTCACAGATACGCAGTATTTT. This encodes CASSLSSVTILTDTQYF. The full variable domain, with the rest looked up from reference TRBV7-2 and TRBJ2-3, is GAGVSQSPSNKVTEKGKDVELRCDPISGHTALYWYRQSLGQGLEFLIYFQGNSAPDKSGLPSDRFSAERTGGSVSTLTIQRTQQEDSAVYLCASSLSSVTILTDTQYFGPGTRLTVL.